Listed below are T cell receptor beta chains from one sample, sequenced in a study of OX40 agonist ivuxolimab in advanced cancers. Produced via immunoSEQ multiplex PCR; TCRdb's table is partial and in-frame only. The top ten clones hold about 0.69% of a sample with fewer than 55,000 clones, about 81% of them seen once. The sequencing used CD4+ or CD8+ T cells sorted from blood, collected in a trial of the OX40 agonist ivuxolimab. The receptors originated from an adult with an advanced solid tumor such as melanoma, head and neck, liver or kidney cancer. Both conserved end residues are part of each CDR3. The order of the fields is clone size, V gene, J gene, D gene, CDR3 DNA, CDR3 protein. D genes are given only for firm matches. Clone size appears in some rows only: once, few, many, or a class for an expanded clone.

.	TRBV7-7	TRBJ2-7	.	TGTGCCAGCAGCCCGGGGCGACTGGACGAGCAGTACTTC	CASSPGRLDEQYF
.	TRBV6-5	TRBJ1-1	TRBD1	TGTGCCAGCACCCGTATGGGACAGGTGAACACTGAAGCTTTCTTT	CASTRMGQVNTEAFF
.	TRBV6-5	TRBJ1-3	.	TGTGCCAGCAGGGAGGGGGGTGGCTCTGGAAACACCATATATTTT	CASREGGGSGNTIYF
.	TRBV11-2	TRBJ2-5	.	TGTGCCAGCAGCTGGGTCCAGCAACTGACACACCCGCCCCAGTACTTC	CASSWVQQLTHPPQYF
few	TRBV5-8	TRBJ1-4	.	TGTGCCAGCAGCTTGCGCCTGGGAGGCCCAGTCGAAAAACTGTTTTTT	CASSLRLGGPVEKLFF
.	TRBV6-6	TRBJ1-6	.	TGTGCCAGCAGTAGGGACCCCTGGACCTATAATTCACCCCTCCACTTT	CASSRDPWTYNSPLHF
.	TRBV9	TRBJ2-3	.	TGTGCCAGCAGCGGCGTAGGGCGGTCAGATACGCAGTATTTT	CASSGVGRSDTQYF
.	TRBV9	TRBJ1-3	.	TGTGCCAGCAGCGTCGGGCAGGCGATCTCTGGAAACACCATATATTTT	CASSVGQAISGNTIYF
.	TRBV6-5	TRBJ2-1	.	TGTGCCAGCAGACCCCTGGTGGTTTACAATGAGCAGTTCTTC	CASRPLVVYNEQFF
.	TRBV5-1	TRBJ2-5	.	TGCGCCAGCAGCTGGAAAGCGGGCAACCAAGAGACCCAGTACTTC	CASSWKAGNQETQYF
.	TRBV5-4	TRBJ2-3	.	TGTGCCAGCAGCCCGGGACTCGCCACAGATACGCAGTATTTT	CASSPGLATDTQYF
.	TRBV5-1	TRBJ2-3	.	TGCGCCAGCAGCCCTAACCCCGGGACTGTTGGAGATACGCAGTATTTT	CASSPNPGTVGDTQYF
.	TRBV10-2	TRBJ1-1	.	TGCGCCAGCACCTTAGGCGGACAGATGAACACTGAAGCTTTCTTT	CASTLGGQMNTEAFF
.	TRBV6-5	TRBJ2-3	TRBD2	TGTGCCAAGAGACTAGCGGGGGTAGATACGCAGTATTTT	CAKRLAGVDTQYF
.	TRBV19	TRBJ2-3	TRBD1	TGTGCCAGTAGTAGGCGGGACAGGGAAAGGGATACGCAGTATTTT	CASSRRDRERDTQYF
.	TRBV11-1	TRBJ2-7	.	TGTGCCAGCAGCTTCGATCGGGGCGGGCGCTACGAGCAGTACTTC	CASSFDRGGRYEQYF
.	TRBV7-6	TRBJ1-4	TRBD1	TGTGCCAGCAGCTTAAACCCGGGACAGGCGAATGAAAAACTGTTTTTT	CASSLNPGQANEKLFF
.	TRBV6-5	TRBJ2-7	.	TGTGCCAGCAGATCCGGGCAGCCCCCCTACGAGCAGTACTTC	CASRSGQPPYEQYF
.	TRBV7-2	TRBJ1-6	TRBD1	TGTGCCAGCAGCTTGAGGGGGCTCAGTGATTCACCCCTCCACTTT	CASSLRGLSDSPLHF
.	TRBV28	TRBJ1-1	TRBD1	TGTGCCAGCAGTCCGAGGACAGGGCGCACTGAAGCTTTCTTT	CASSPRTGRTEAFF
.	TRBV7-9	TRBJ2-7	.	TGTGCCAGCAGCTTAGAGTGGGGCGAGCAGTACTTC	CASSLEWGEQYF
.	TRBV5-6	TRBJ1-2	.	TGTGCCAGCAGGCCGATCGGGCCAGGTTATGGCTACATCTTC	CASRPIGPGYGYIF
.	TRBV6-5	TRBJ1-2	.	TGTGCCAGCAGTTACTCGGAGGTCGGCTATGGCTACACCTTC	CASSYSEVGYGYTF
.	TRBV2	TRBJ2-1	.	TGTGCCAGCAGTGAAGGCAGGGTCAATGAGCAGTTCTTC	CASSEGRVNEQFF